This T cell receptor beta chain is from a study of shared clonotypes between healthy human individuals. Some clones are missing from TCRdb's copy, which holds only in-frame ones; the method was immunoSEQ multiplex PCR. The sample has a few million clones, approximately 95% seen once. The ends were cut back, 0 bases at V and 3 bases at J, with 9 bases in the middle. Germline V gene lookup returns CDR1 MNHNY and CDR2 SVGAGI (reference sequence). This CDR3 has 15 amino acids. The J gene is TRBJ2-1, the V gene TRBV6-6, with D perhaps TRBD1 (5 bases). The specimen sequenced was naive CD4+ T cells from PBMCs. Subset specified: CD45RA+ positively selected. The receptor was isolated from a man younger than 35 in good health. Some clones in this sample may be carry-over from other donors' samples. Written as DNA, the CDR3 is TGTGCCAGCAGTTACTCGGGGCAGGACTACAATGAGCAGTTCTTC. Protein sequence: CASSYSGQDYNEQFF.